The sequence of this T cell receptor beta chain was determined in a study of blood T cell repertoires in COVID-19. What the recovered Cohort 3 donors had was two negative PCRs, clearance, or symptom resolution. This clone was seen just once. Germline V gene sequence: CDR1 MDHEN, CDR2 SYDVKM. The CDR3 sequence is 14 residues long. V was clipped by 0 bases and J by 7 bases, with 13 bases between them. Some clones are missing from TCRdb's copy, which holds only in-frame ones; the method was immunoSEQ multiplex PCR. In the table there are 250,000 to 400,000 clones, roughly 89% of which are singletons. Sample: PBMCs or T cells enriched from blood (not recorded which). The TCR was taken from a man between 60 and 70 years old who had recovered from COVID-19. The chain couples TRBV28 to TRBJ2-7, with D possibly matching TRBD2 (6 bases). CDR3 nucleotide sequence: TGTGCCAGCAGTTTATGGGAACCGGGGAGGGAGCAGTACTTC. It yields the protein CASSLWEPGREQYF.